This T cell receptor (beta chain) was obtained from a study of molecular identifiers for immune sequencing clone quantification. Study outcomes and limitations: Detectable among over 900,000 naive cells, according to reports, was Jurkat TCR RNA spiked in from one cell.

CD8+CD4-CCR7+CD45RA+ cells were sorted as naive CD8 T cells. The ends were cut back, 2 bases at V and 4 bases at J, with 19 bases in the middle. The CDR3 is 17 amino acids. Germline CDR1 reads LGHNA; CDR2 reads YSLEER. In this sample, this clonotype turned up many times. Its target is not known. MiXCR, run by TCRdb on the PCR reads, gives a single entry per CDR3 protein. The sample carries 80,000 to 95,000 distinct CDR3 sequences, roughly 19% recorded once. J is TRBJ2-3 and V is TRBV4-3; D may match TRBD1 or TRBD2 (5 bases each). The receptor comes from a human donor in good health. Some libraries in this study had Jurkat cell RNA spiked in. The specimen was naive CD8+ T cells from blood, with Jurkat cell RNA spiked in. Described subset: FACS-sorted CD8+CD4-CCR7+CD45RA+ naive T cells. This CDR3 is CASSQSGTYLSADTQYF. The DNA for the CDR3 is TGCGCCAGCAGCCAATCGGGGACCTACCTCTCCGCAGATACGCAGTATTTT.